The 14 T cell receptor beta chains reported below all come from one sample, sequenced in a study of T cell responses to AZD1222 COVID-19 vaccine. Measured with immunoSEQ multiplex PCR; TCRdb has only the in-frame clones, and not every one. The sample includes about 120,000 clones, about 88% of them seen just once. This specimen consisted of peripheral blood, obtained on day 0 of AZD1222 vaccination. Receptors were obtained from an adult in good health.

The gene calls are TRBV3-1 (or the pseudogene TRBV3-2) and TRBJ1-3, with 7 bases identical to TRBD1. The CDR3 length is 17 residues. The J segment lost 4 bases and the V segment lost 1 base, leaving 10 bases of the junction unmatched. CDR1 and CDR2 (germline): LGHDT, YNNKEL (reference sequence). DNA of the CDR3: TGTGCCAGCAGCCAAGGTGTTAGGGGGCGCTTCGGAAACACCATATATTTT. Translating gives CASSQGVRGRFGNTIYF.

The V gene is TRBV5-1, the J gene TRBJ2-1; D assignment may be TRBD1 or TRBD2 (6 bases each). CDR1 and CDR2 from the germline V gene are SGHRS and YFSETQ. CDR3 length equals 15 residues. V was shortened by 4 bases and J by 3 bases, with 14 bases between the two germline ends. CDR3 coding DNA: TGCGCCAGCAGCCCGGGGGACACTCGCTACAATGAGCAGTTCTTC. It translates to CASSPGDTRYNEQFF.

V is TRBV9 and J is TRBJ1-1; a possible D gene is TRBD1 (6 bases). This CDR3 contains 15 residues. CDR1 and CDR2 (germline): SGDLS, YYNGEE. V was trimmed by 6 bases and J by 5 bases, leaving 20 bases between them. The CDR3 region is CASTVGGRADTEAFF. The CDR3 DNA reads as TGTGCCAGCACCGTCGGGGGCAGGGCGGATACTGAAGCTTTCTTT.

This chain connects TRBV3-1 (or the pseudogene TRBV3-2) to TRBJ1-3; the D is unclear. Trimming stripped 8 bases from V and 0 bases from J, with 5 bases between. The CDR3 has 12 residues. Germline lookup yields CDR1 LGHDT and CDR2 YNNKEL (reference sequence). The CDR3 DNA follows: TGTGCCAGCGGGAGCTCTGGAAACACCATATATTTT. It codes for CASGSSGNTIYF.

The CDR3 DNA reads TGTGCCAGCAAGGAGAATAGTTTGAATGAGCAGTTCTTC. It is translated as CASKENSLNEQFF. V gene TRBV2 combines with J gene TRBJ2-1; D call uncertain. CDR1 is SNHLY and CDR2 is FYNNEI in the germline V gene. V shed 7 bases and J shed 7 bases, with 14 bases lying between them. The CDR3 runs to 13 residues.

V is TRBV30 and J is TRBJ1-6, with a weak D call TRBD1 (6 bases). The CDR3 contains 15 residues. Germline CDR1 is GTSNPN and CDR2 is SVGIG (reference sequence). Trimming stripped 3 bases from V and 6 bases from J, with 15 bases between. CDR3 sequence: CAWSPKGGLNSPLHF. For the CDR3, the DNA is TGTGCCTGGAGCCCCAAGGGGGGACTTAATTCACCCCTCCACTTT.

The chain links TRBV7-3 to TRBJ2-6; TRBD1 matches 8 bases. CDR3 length equals 17 residues. The germline V gene encodes CDR1 SGHTA and CDR2 FQGTGA. J was trimmed by 0 bases and V by 5 bases; bases with no gene match: 6. CDR3 loop: CASSARDRSSGANVLTF. The CDR3 DNA reads as TGTGCCAGCAGCGCCCGGGACAGGAGCTCTGGGGCCAACGTCCTGACTTTC.

J is TRBJ2-7 and V is TRBV19, with TRBD1 identical over 7 bases. This CDR3 region has 15 residues. Germline-derived CDR1 and CDR2 are LNHDA and SQIVND (reference sequence). Trimming at V came to 4 bases and at J to 0 bases, leaving 6 bases not matched to a gene. The CDR3 nucleotides read TGTGCCAGTAGTAACCGGGACAGAGTCTCCTACGAGCAGTACTTC. This sequence encodes CASSNRDRVSYEQYF.

In this sample, this clone turned up once. The V call is TRBV27, the J call TRBJ2-2; D remains ambiguous. Germline values: CDR1 MNHEY, CDR2 SMNVEV (reference sequence). V was pared by 5 bases and J by 6 bases, with 16 bases between. The CDR3 sequence is 15 residues long. This CDR3 is CASSPRRTAAGELFF. The CDR3 region has the DNA TGTGCCAGCAGTCCGAGACGGACCGCGGCCGGGGAGCTGTTTTTT.

This sequence joins TRBV5-1 and TRBJ2-7, with no clear D. Trimming took off 4 bases at V and 7 bases at J, with 15 bases between the two ends. The germline CDR1 and CDR2 sequences are SGHRS and YFSETQ. This CDR3 contains 13 residues. The CDR3 DNA is TGCGCCAGCAGCCTCCTCGCCCCGGGTGAGCAGTACTTC. It codes for CASSLLAPGEQYF.

The chain uses TRBV27 and TRBJ1-4; TRBD1 might be the D (6 bases). Trimming took 4 bases from V and 5 from J, leaving 11 bases between them. Germline V gene data show CDR1 as MNHEY and CDR2 as SMNVEV (reference sequence). CDR3 length equals 14 residues. Here the CDR3 reads CASSSWGANEKLFF. DNA for the CDR3: TGTGCCAGCAGTTCGTGGGGGGCAAATGAAAAACTGTTTTTT.

Only one count was recorded for this clone. The genes are TRBV10-1 and TRBJ1-5, with 12 bases that match TRBD1. Germline CDR1 is WNHNN and CDR2 is SYGVQD (reference sequence). The length of the CDR3 is 16 residues. J was trimmed by 4 bases and V by 8 bases; bases with no gene match: 9. CDR3 coding DNA: TGCGCCAGCGGTCTCAGGGGACAGGGGGCAAATCAGCCCCAGCATTTT. Protein product: CASGLRGQGANQPQHF.

The rearrangement joins TRBV5-1 to TRBJ2-5; TRBD1 is a possible D gene (5 bases). This CDR3 region has 14 residues. V was shortened by 4 bases and J by 1 base, with 11 bases between the two germline ends. The germline gives CDR1 SGHRS, CDR2 YFSETQ. This CDR3 is CASSRSQGQETQYF. In nucleotides, the CDR3 is TGCGCCAGCAGCAGGAGTCAGGGCCAAGAGACCCAGTACTTC.

V is TRBV29-1 and J is TRBJ1-1; no firm D call. The germline gives CDR1 SQVTM, CDR2 ANQGSEA. Trimming took 5 bases from V and 4 from J, leaving 11 bases between them. The CDR3 is 12 amino acids. Here the CDR3 DNA reads TGCAGCGTTTCAGAGGATGGCACTGAAGCTTTCTTT. Its protein product is CSVSEDGTEAFF.